The source of this T cell receptor (beta chain) is a study of molecular identifiers for immune sequencing clone quantification. Previously described methods with listed TCR primers produced the bulk TCR libraries. TCRdb ran MiXCR on the PCR reads and lists one entry per CDR3 protein. This sample carries some 320,000 distinct CDR3 sequences, about a fifth of them seen once, and the ten largest clones take 0.81%. This clonotype appeared a few times. Given a much more abundant clone one base away, this may be a read error. Per the germline V gene, CDR1 is SGHTA and CDR2 is FQGNSA. The CDR3 loop spans 13 amino acids. Researchers sorted naive CD8 T cells as cells that were CD8+CD4-CCR7+CD45RA+.

The sample consisted of naive CD8+ T cells from blood, with Jurkat cell RNA spiked in. The subset denotes: FACS-sorted CD8+CD4-CCR7+CD45RA+ naive T cells. The origin of this receptor is a human donor in good health. Some libraries in this study had Jurkat cell RNA spiked in. V and J are TRBV7-2 and TRBJ2-7; TRBD2 aligns across 8 bases. CDR3 sequence reads: CAGSSSSGYEQYF. The DNA for the CDR3 is TGTGCCGGCAGCTCGTCTAGCGGGTACGAGCAGTACTTC.